The entry below gives a single T cell receptor (beta chain) sequence along with its context. These data belong to a study of blood T cell repertoires in COVID-19. The CDR3 contains 18 residues. From germline, CDR1 is SGHNT and CDR2 YYREEE (reference sequence). V shed 0 bases, J shed 5 bases, and the junction held 13 bases outside the gene matches. Authors' analysis steps: Reference gene primers were amplified, and this amplification served to estimate nucleated cell counts. The protocol was immunoSEQ multiplex PCR, while the TCRdb copy is restricted to in-frame clones and leaves out a portion. Clone size and V and J calls were adopted from that table, with D and trimming inferred from the DNA. The repertoire holds some 150,000 clones, with 76% as singletons.

The rearrangement links TRBV5-4 to TRBJ2-3; 9 nucleotides align to TRBD2. The specimen was peripheral blood. The TCR comes from a man between 60 and 75 years old with acute or convalescent COVID-19. This chain's CDR3 is CASSLGGTGTSSRDTQYF. CDR3 sequence (DNA): TGTGCCAGCAGCTTGGGGGGGACCGGGACTAGCTCGAGAGATACGCAGTATTTT.